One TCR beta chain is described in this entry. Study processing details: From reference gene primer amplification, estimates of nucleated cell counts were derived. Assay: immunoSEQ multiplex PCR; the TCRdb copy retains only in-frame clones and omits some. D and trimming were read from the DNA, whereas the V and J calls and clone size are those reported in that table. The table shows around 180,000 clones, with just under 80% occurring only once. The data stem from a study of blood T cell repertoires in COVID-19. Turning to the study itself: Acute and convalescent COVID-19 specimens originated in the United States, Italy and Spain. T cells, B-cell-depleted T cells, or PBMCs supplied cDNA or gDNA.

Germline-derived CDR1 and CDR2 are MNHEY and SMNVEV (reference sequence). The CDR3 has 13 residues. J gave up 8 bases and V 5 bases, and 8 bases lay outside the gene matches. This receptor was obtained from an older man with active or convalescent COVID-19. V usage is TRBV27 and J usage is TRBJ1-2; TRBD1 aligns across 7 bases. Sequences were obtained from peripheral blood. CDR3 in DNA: TGTGCCAGCAGTCTCGACAGGGTCAGCGGCTACACCTTC. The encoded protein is CASSLDRVSGYTF.